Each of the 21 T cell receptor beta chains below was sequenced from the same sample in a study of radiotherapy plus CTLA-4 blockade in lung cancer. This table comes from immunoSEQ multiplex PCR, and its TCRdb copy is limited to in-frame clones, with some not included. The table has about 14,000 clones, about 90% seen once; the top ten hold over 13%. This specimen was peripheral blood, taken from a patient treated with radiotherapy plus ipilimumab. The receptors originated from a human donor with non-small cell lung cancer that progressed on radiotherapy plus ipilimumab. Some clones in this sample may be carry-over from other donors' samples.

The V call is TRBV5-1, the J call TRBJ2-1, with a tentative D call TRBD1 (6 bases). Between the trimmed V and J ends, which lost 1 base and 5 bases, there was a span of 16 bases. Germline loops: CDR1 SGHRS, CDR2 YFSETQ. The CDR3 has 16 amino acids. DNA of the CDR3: TGCGCCAGCAGCTTGTTGAATTCCAGGGGAGACAATGAGCAGTTCTTC. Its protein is CASSLLNSRGDNEQFF.

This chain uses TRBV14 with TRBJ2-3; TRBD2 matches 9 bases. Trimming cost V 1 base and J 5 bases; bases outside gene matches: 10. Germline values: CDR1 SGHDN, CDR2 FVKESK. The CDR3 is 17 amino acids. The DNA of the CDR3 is TGTGCCAGCAGCCAAGTGACGATAGCGGGAGAGATAGATACGCAGTATTTT. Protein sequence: CASSQVTIAGEIDTQYF.

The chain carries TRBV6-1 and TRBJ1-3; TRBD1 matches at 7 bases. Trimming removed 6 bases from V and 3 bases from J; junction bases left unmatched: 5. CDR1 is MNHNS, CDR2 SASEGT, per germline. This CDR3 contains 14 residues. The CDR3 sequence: CASSSTGDGNTIYF. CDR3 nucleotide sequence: TGTGCCAGCAGCTCTACAGGGGATGGAAACACCATATATTTT.

The CDR3 region is CASRQTGPARDTQYF. The CDR3 nucleotides read TGTGCCAGCAGACAGACAGGCCCTGCCAGAGATACGCAGTATTTT. The gene calls are TRBV14 and TRBJ2-3; D possibly corresponds to TRBD1 (6 bases). In germline, CDR1 is SGHDN, CDR2 FVKESK. The CDR3 covers 15 residues. Trimming took off 6 bases at V and 5 bases at J, with 18 bases between the two ends.

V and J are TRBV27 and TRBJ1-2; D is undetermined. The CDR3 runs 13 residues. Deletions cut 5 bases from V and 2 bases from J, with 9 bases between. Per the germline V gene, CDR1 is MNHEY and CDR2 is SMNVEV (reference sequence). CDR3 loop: CASSMQANYGYTF. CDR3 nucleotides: TGTGCCAGCAGTATGCAGGCAAACTATGGCTACACCTTC.

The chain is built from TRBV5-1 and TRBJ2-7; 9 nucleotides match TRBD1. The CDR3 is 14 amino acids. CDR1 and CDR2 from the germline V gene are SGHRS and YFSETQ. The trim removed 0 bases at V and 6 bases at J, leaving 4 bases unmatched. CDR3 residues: CASSLVGQGFEQYF. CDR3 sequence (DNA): TGCGCCAGCAGCTTGGTAGGACAGGGGTTCGAGCAGTACTTC.

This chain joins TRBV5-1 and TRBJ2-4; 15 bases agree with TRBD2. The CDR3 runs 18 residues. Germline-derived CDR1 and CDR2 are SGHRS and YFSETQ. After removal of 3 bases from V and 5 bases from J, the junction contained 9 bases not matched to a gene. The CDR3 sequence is CASSSLGLAGGFQNIQYF. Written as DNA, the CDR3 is TGCGCCAGCAGCTCCCTGGGACTAGCGGGGGGTTTCCAAAACATTCAGTACTTC.

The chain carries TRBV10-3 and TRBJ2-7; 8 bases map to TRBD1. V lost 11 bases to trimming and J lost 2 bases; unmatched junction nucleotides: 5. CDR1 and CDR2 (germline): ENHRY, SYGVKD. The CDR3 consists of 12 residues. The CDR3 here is CAFGTGPYEQYF. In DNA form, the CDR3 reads TGTGCCTTCGGGACAGGTCCCTACGAGCAGTACTTC.

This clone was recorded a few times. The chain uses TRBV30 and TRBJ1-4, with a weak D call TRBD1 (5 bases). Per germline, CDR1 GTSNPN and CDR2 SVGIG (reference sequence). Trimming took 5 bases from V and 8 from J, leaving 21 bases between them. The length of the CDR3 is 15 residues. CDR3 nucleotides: TGTGCCTGGTCCCGTCTGCTGCCAAGGGGCGAAAAACTGTTTTTT. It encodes CAWSRLLPRGEKLFF.

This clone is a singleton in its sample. CDR3 in DNA: TGTGCCAGCTCACCGACAGGGGAGGCGAACACTGAAGCTTTCTTT. This codes for CASSPTGEANTEAFF. This chain joins TRBV18 and TRBJ1-1; 8 bases are shared with TRBD1. The trim removed 3 bases at V and 1 base at J, leaving 4 bases unmatched. The CDR3 totals 15 residues. Per the germline V gene, CDR1 is KGHSH and CDR2 is LQKENI. Combining the CDR3 with reference TRBV18 and TRBJ1-1 gives the whole variable domain NAGVMQNPRHLVRRRGQEARLRCSPMKGHSHVYWYRQLPEEGLKFMVYLQKENIIDESGMPKERFSAEFPKEGPSILRIQQVVRGDSAAYFCASSPTGEANTEAFFGQGTRLTVV.

The chain's CDR3 is CASIGSGLSEAFF. CDR3 nucleotide sequence: TGTGCCAGCATAGGTTCAGGGCTCTCAGAAGCTTTCTTT. The genes are TRBV25-1 and TRBJ1-1, with D possibly matching TRBD1 (5 bases). The germline gives CDR1 MGHDK, CDR2 SYGVNS. The ends were cut back, 7 bases at V and 8 bases at J, with 17 bases in the middle. This CDR3 is built from 13 residues.

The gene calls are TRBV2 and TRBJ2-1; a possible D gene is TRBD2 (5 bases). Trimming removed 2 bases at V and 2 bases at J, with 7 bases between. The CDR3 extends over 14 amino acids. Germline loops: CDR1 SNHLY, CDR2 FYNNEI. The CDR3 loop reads CASSESGPYNEQFF. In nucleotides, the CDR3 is TGTGCCAGCAGTGAAAGCGGACCCTACAATGAGCAGTTCTTC.

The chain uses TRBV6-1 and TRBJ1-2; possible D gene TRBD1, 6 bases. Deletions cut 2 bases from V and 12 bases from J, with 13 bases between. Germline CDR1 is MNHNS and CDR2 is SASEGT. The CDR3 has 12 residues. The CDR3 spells CASSELTGHHTF. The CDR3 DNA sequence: TGTGCCAGCAGTGAATTGACAGGCCATCACACCTTC.

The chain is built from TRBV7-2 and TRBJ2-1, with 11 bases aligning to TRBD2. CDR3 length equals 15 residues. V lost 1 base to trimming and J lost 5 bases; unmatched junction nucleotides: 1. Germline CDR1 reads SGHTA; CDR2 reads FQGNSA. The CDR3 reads CASSLGLAGNNEQFF. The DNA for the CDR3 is TGTGCCAGCAGCTTAGGACTAGCGGGAAACAATGAGCAGTTCTTC.

The CDR3 reads CASSPTGQLVANEKLFF. As DNA, the CDR3 is TGCGCCAGCAGCCCGACCGGACAGCTTGTGGCTAATGAAAAACTGTTTTTT. This chain joins TRBV5-1 and TRBJ1-4; D is perhaps TRBD1 (6 bases). The CDR3 extends over 17 amino acids. Germline V lookup: CDR1 SGHRS, CDR2 YFSETQ. Trimming left V 4 bases short and J 3 bases short, with 19 bases between.

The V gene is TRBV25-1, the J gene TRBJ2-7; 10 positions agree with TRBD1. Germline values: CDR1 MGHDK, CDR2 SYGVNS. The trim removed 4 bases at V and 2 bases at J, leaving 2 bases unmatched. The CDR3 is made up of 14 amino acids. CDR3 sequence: CASSAGTGAYEQYF. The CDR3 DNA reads TGTGCCAGCAGTGCTGGGACAGGGGCCTACGAGCAGTACTTC.

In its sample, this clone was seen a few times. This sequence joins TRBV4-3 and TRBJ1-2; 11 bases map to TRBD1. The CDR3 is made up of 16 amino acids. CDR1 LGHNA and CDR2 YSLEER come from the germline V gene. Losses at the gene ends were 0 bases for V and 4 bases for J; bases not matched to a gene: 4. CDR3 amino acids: CASSQDAGTGGYGYTF. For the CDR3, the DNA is TGCGCCAGCAGCCAAGATGCCGGGACAGGGGGCTATGGCTACACCTTC.

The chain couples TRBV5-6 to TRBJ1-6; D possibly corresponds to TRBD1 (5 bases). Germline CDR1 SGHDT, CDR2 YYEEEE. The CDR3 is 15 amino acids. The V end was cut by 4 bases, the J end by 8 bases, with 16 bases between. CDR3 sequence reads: CASSPAGGGHSPLHF. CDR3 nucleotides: TGTGCCAGCAGCCCCGCGGGGGGAGGGCATTCACCCCTCCACTTT.

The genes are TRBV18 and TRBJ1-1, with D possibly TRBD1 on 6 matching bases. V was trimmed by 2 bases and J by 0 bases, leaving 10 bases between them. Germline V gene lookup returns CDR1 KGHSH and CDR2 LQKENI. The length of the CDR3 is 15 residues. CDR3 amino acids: CASSPNTGMNTEAFF. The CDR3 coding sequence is TGTGCCAGCTCACCAAATACAGGGATGAACACTGAAGCTTTCTTT.

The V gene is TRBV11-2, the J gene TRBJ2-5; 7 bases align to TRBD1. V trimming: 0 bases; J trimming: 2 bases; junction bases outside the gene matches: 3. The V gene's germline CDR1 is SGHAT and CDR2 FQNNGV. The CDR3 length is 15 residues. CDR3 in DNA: TGTGCCAGCAGCTTAGACAGGGGGTCACAAGAGACCCAGTACTTC. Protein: CASSLDRGSQETQYF.

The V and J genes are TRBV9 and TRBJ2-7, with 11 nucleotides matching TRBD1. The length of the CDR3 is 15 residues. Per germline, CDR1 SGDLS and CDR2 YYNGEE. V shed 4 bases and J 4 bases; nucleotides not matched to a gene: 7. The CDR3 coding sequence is TGTGCCAGCAGCCCCCGGACAGGGGGCAGTTACGAGCAGTACTTC. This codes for CASSPRTGGSYEQYF.